The clone carrying this TCR beta chain was found a few times. Its target is unknown. Trimming removed 10 bases from V and 0 bases from J, with 13 bases in between. Germline V CDR1 and CDR2: MNHEY, SVGAGI. The CDR3 has 14 amino acids. The data stem from a study of T-cell memory formation after mild COVID-19. Across the whole study: Clusters were largely donor specific.

Using constant-segment primers, 5'RACE produced TCR alpha and TCR beta cDNA libraries carrying sample barcodes and UMIs. TCRdb re-called the 5' RACE reads with MiXCR, one entry per CDR3 protein. The sample lists 150,000 to 200,000 distinct CDR3 sequences; 25% to 40% were seen once. General observations from the study: Memory cells collected pre-infection included some clones that later responded, suggesting cross-reactive memory joined.

This receptor was obtained from an adult woman who had mild COVID-19 (a few samples of this study predate the infection). Cell type and time point are not known. The sequencing input was PBMCs or a T cell subset sorted from them (not recorded which). The rearrangement uses TRBV6-5 and TRBJ2-1; D not resolved. CDR3 DNA: TGTGCCACTCGGGTGTTAAGCTCCTACAATGAGCAGTTCTTC. This translates into CATRVLSSYNEQFF.